The 2 T cell receptor beta chains presented below share a single source sample, sequenced in a study of blood T cell repertoires in COVID-19. Sequenced by immunoSEQ multiplex PCR; TCRdb stores in-frame clones only, minus some. The sample lists about 19,000 clones; approximately 90% were seen once. The sample was peripheral blood. The receptors were gathered from a human donor in a cohort sampled during active COVID-19.

This chain joins TRBV24-1 and TRBJ2-4; D might be TRBD1 (5 bases). The CDR3 totals 14 residues. The germline gives CDR1 KGHDR, CDR2 SFDVKD. The ends were cut back, 4 bases at V and 4 bases at J, with 10 bases in the middle. This CDR3 is CATSEGQGKNIQYF. CDR3 coding DNA: TGTGCCACCAGTGAGGGGCAGGGTAAAAACATTCAGTACTTC.

The chain is built from TRBV6-5 and TRBJ1-4, with TRBD1 identical over 7 bases. CDR3 length: 15 residues. J gave up 8 bases and V 5 bases, and 11 bases lay outside the gene matches. The germline gives CDR1 MNHEY, CDR2 SVGAGI. In nucleotides, the CDR3 is TGTGCCAGCAGTCTTCAACAGGGGTTCGGAGAAAAACTGTTTTTT. Residues: CASSLQQGFGEKLFF.